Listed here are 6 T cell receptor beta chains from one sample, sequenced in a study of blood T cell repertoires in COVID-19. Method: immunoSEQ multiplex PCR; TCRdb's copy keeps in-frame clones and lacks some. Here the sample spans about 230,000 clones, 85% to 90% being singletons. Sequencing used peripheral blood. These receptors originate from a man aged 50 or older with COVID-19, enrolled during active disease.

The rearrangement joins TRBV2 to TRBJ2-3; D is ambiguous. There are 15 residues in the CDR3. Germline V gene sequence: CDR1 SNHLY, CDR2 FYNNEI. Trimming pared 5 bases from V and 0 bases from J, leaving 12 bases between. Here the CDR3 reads CASSYRRTSTDTQYF. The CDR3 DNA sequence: TGTGCCAGCAGTTACCGTCGAACTAGCACAGATACGCAGTATTTT.

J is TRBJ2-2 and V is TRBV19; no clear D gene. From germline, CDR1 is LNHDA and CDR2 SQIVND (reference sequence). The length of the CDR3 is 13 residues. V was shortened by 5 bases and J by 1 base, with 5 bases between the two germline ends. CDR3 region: CASSLGNTGELFF. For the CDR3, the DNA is TGTGCCAGTAGTCTCGGGAACACCGGGGAGCTGTTTTTT.

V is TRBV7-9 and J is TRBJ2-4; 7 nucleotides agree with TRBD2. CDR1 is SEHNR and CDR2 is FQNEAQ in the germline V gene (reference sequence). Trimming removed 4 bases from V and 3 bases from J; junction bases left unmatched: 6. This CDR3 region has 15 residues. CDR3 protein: CASSSGGYGKNIQYF. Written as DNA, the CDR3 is TGTGCCAGCAGCTCGGGGGGATACGGCAAAAACATTCAGTACTTC.

The CDR3 DNA follows: TGTGCCAGTAGTTTCCAGGGTATTGGCAATCAGCCCCAGCATTTT. It codes for CASSFQGIGNQPQHF. The chain recombines TRBV19 with TRBJ1-5; perhaps TRBD1 as D (5 bases). Trimming shortened V by 5 bases and J by 2 bases, and 13 bases separated the two germline ends. Germline CDR1 reads LNHDA; CDR2 reads SQIVND (reference sequence). The CDR3 runs to 15 residues.

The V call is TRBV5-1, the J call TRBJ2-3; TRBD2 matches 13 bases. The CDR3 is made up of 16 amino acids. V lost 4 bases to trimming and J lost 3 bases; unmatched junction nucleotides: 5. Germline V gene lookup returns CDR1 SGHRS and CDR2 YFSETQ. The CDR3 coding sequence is TGCGCCAGCAGCACAGGGACTAGCGGGATGACAGATACGCAGTATTTT. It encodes CASSTGTSGMTDTQYF. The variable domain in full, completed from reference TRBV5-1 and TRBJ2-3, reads KAGVTQTPRYLIKTRGQQVTLSCSPISGHRSVSWYQQTPGQGLQFLFEYFSETQRNKGNFPGRFSGRQFSNSRSEMNVSTLELGDSALYLCASSTGTSGMTDTQYFGPGTRLTVL.

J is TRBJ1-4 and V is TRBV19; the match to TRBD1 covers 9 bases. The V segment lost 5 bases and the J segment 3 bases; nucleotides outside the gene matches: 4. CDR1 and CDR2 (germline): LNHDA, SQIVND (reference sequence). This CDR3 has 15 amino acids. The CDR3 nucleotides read TGTGCCAGTAGTGGGACAGGGATCCCTAATGAAAAACTGTTTTTT. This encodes CASSGTGIPNEKLFF.